The clone carrying this T cell receptor beta chain was observed a handful of times. Its antigen is currently unknown. Trimming at V came to 6 bases and at J to 6 bases, leaving 4 bases not matched to a gene. This CDR3 contains 12 residues. The germline V gene encodes CDR1 SNHLY and CDR2 FYNNEI. Only in-frame clones appear in the TCRdb table, and some are missing; sequencing was by immunoSEQ multiplex PCR. The sample lists more than 2,000,000 clones, more than 80% occurring once. The source of the sample is a study of shared clonotypes between healthy human individuals. Findings of the study overall: Compared with memory subsets, naive subsets generally had larger estimated richness. Large depth notwithstanding, sorted-subset sequencing proved incomplete by rarefaction.

The sequence was obtained from a man aged 18 to 29 in good health. Some clones in this sample may be carry-over from other donors' samples. J is TRBJ1-1 and V is TRBV2; TRBD1 aligns across 7 bases. The material sequenced was naive CD4+ T cells from PBMCs. The subset is: CD45RA+ positively selected. The CDR3 loop reads CASRGGIAEAFF. CDR3 sequence (DNA): TGTGCCAGCAGAGGGGGCATCGCTGAAGCTTTCTTT.